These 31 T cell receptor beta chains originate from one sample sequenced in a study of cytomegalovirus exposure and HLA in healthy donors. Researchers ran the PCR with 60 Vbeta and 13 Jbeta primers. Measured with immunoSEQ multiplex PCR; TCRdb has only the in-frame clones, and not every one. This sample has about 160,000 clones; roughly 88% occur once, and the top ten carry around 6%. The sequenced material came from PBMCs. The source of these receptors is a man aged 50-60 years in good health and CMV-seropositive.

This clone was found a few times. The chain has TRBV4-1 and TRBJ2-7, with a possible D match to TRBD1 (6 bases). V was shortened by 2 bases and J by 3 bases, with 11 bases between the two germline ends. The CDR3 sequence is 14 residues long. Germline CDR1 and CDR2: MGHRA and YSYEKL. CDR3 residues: CASSQSTGGYEQYF. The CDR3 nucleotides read TGCGCCAGCAGCCAATCGACAGGTGGCTACGAGCAGTACTTC.

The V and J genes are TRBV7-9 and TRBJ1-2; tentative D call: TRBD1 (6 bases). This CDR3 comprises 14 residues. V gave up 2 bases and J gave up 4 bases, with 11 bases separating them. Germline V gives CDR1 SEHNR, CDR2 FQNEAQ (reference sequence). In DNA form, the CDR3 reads TGTGCCAGCAGCTTAACACAGGGTGGCTATGGCTACACCTTC. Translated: CASSLTQGGYGYTF.

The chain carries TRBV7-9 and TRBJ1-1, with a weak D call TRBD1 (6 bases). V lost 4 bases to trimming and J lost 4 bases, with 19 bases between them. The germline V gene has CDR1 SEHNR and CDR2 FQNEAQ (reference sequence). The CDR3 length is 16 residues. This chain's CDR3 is CASSSERGGLGTEAFF. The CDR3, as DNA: TGTGCCAGCAGCTCAGAACGGGGGGGGCTGGGCACTGAAGCTTTCTTT. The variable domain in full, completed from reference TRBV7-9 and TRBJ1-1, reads DTGVSQNPRHKITKRGQNVTFRCDPISEHNRLYWYRQTLGQGPEFLTYFQNEAQLEKSRLLSDRFSAERPKGSFSTLEIQRTEQGDSAMYLCASSSERGGLGTEAFFGQGTRLTVV.

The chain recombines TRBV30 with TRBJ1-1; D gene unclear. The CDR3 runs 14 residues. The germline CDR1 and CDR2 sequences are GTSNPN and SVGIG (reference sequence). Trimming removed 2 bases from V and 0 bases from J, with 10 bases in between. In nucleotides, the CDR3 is TGTGCCTGGAGTAAGAACAGACTGAACACTGAAGCTTTCTTT. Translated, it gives CAWSKNRLNTEAFF.

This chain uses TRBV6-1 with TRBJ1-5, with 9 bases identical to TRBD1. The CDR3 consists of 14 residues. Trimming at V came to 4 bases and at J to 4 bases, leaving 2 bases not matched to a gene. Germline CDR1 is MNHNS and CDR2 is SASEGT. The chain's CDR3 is CASSVDRGNQPQHF. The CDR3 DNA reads TGTGCCAGCAGTGTGGACAGGGGAAATCAGCCCCAGCATTTT.

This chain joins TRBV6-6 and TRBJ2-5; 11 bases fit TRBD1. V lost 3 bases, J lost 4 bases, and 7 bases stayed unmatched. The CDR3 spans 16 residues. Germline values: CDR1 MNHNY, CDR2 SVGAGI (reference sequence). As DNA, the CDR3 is TGTGCCAGCAGTTATAGAGGGACAGGGGGTCGAGAGACCCAGTACTTC. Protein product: CASSYRGTGGRETQYF.

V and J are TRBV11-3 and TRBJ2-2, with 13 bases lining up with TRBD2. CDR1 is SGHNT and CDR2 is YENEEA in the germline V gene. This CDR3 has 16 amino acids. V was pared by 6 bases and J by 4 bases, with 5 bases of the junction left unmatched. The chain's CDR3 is CASRTSGRWSTGELFF. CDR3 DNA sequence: TGTGCCAGCAGGACTAGCGGGAGGTGGAGCACCGGGGAGCTGTTTTTT. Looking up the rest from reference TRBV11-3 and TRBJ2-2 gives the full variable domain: EAGVVQSPRYKIIEKKQPVAFWCNPISGHNTLYWYLQNLGQGPELLIRYENEEAVDDSQLPKDRFSAERLKGVDSTLKIQPAELGDSAVYLCASRTSGRWSTGELFFGEGSRLTVL.

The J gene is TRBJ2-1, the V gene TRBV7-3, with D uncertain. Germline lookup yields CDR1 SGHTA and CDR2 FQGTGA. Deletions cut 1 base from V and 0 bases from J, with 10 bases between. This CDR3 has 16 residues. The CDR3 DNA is TGTGCCAGCAGCTTAATTTCTGGCGGCTCCTACAATGAGCAGTTCTTC. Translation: CASSLISGGSYNEQFF.

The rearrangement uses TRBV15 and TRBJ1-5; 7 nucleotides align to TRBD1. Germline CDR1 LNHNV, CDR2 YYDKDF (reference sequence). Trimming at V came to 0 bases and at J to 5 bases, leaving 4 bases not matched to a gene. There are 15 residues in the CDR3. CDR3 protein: CATSRDRQGDQPQHF. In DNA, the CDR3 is TGTGCCACCAGCAGAGACCGACAGGGCGATCAGCCCCAGCATTTT.

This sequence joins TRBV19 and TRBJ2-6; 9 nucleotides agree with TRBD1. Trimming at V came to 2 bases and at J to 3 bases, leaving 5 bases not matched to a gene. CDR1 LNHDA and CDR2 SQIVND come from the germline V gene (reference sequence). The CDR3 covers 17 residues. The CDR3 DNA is TGTGCCAGTAGTATAAGTAACAGGGGGCTTGGGGCCAACGTCCTGACTTTC. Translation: CASSISNRGLGANVLTF.

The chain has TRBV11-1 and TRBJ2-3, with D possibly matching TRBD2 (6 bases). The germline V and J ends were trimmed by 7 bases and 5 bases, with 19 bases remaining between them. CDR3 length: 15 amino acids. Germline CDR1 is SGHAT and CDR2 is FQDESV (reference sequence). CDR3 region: CASTKYGTGKDTQYF. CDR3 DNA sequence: TGTGCCAGCACCAAATACGGGACTGGTAAAGATACGCAGTATTTT.

CDR3 bases: TGTGCCAGCAGCCCCGGGACAGGGGGCCTTTGGGCCTACGAGCAGTACTTC. Encoded protein: CASSPGTGGLWAYEQYF. The chain has TRBV5-6 and TRBJ2-7, with 12 bases identical to TRBD1. Germline V gene lookup returns CDR1 SGHDT and CDR2 YYEEEE. With V trimmed by 4 bases and J by 2 bases, 10 bases remained unmatched. There are 17 residues in the CDR3. The complete variable domain, with remaining parts taken from reference TRBV5-6 and TRBJ2-7, reads DAGVTQSPTHLIKTRGQQVTLRCSPKSGHDTVSWYQQALGQGPQFIFQYYEEEERQRGNFPDRFSGHQFPNYSSELNVNALLLGDSALYLCASSPGTGGLWAYEQYFGPGTRLTVT.

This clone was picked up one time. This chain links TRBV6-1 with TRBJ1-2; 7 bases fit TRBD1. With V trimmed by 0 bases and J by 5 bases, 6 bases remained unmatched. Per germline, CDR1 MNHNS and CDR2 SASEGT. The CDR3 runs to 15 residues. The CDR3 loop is CASSEAEGGTYGYTF. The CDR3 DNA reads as TGTGCCAGCAGTGAAGCTGAAGGGGGCACTTATGGCTACACCTTC.

The CDR3 is CASSRQDPEQYV. The CDR3 DNA reads as TGCGCCAGCAGTCGACAGGACCCCGAGCAGTACGTC. The chain recombines TRBV23-1 with TRBJ2-7, with D perhaps TRBD1 (6 bases). Being an ORF, TRBV23-1 has a function that is uncertain. This CDR3 has 12 residues. V shed 4 bases and J shed 6 bases, with 10 bases lying between them.

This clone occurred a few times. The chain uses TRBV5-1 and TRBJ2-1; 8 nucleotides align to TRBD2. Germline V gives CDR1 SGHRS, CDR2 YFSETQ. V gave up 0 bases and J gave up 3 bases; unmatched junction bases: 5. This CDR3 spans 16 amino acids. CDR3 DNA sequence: TGCGCCAGCAGCTTGGACATAGCGGGGTACTACAATGAGCAGTTCTTC. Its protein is CASSLDIAGYYNEQFF. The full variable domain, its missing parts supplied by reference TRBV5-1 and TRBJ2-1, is KAGVTQTPRYLIKTRGQQVTLSCSPISGHRSVSWYQQTPGQGLQFLFEYFSETQRNKGNFPGRFSGRQFSNSRSEMNVSTLELGDSALYLCASSLDIAGYYNEQFFGPGTRLTVL.

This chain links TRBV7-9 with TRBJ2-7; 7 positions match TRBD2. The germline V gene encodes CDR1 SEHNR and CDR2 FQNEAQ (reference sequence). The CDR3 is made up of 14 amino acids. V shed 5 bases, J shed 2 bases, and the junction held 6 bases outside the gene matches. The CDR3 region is CASSPGGGPYEQYF. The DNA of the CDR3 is TGTGCCAGCAGCCCGGGGGGAGGGCCCTACGAGCAGTACTTC.

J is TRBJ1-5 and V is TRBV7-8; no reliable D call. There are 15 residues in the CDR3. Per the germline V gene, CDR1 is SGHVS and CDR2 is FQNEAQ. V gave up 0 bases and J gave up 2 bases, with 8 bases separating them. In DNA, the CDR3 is TGTGCCAGCAGCTTAGCGCTAGGAGGCAATCAGCCCCAGCATTTT. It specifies CASSLALGGNQPQHF.

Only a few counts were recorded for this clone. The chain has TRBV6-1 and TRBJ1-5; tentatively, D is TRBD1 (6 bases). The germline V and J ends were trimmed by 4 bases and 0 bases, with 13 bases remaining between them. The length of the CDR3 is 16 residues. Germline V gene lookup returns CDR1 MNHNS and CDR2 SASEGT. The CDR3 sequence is CASSAVDSYSNQPQHF. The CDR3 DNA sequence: TGTGCCAGCAGTGCGGTGGACAGTTATAGCAATCAGCCCCAGCATTTT.

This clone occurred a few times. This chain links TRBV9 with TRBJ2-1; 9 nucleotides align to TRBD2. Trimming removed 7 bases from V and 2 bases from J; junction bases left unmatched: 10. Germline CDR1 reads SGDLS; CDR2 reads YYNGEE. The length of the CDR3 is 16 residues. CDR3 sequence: CASGGAREGTYNEQFF. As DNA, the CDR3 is TGTGCCAGCGGGGGTGCGCGGGAGGGGACCTACAATGAGCAGTTCTTC. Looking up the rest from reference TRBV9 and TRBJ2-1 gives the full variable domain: DSGVTQTPKHLITATGQRVTLRCSPRSGDLSVYWYQQSLDQGLQFLIQYYNGEERAKGNILERFSAQQFPDLHSELNLSSLELGDSALYFCASGGAREGTYNEQFFGPGTRLTVL.

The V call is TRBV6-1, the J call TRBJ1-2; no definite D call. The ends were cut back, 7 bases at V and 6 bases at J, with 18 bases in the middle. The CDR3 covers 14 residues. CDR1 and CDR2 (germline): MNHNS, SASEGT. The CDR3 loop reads CASNFRNEKDGYTF. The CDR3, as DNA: TGTGCCAGCAACTTTCGAAACGAAAAAGATGGCTACACCTTC.

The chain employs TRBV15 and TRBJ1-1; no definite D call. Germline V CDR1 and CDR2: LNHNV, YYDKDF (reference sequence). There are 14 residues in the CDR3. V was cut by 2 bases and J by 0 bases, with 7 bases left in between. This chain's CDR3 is CATSRQILNTEAFF. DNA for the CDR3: TGTGCCACCAGCAGACAGATTCTGAACACTGAAGCTTTCTTT.

The DNA for the CDR3 is TGCGCCAGCAGCCAAGATGGGGCCCAGACACCCCTCCACTTT. It is translated as CASSQDGAQTPLHF. This chain uses TRBV4-1 with TRBJ1-6; maybe TRBD1 (5 bases). The V end was cut by 0 bases, the J end by 11 bases, with 11 bases between. The CDR3 extends over 14 amino acids. Germline loops: CDR1 MGHRA, CDR2 YSYEKL.

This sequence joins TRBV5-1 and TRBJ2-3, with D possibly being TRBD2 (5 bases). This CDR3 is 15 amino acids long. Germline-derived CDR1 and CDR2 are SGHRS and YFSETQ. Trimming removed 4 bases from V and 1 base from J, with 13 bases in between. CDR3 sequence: CASSPQRPRTDTQYF. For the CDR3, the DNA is TGCGCCAGCAGCCCCCAGCGGCCACGCACAGATACGCAGTATTTT. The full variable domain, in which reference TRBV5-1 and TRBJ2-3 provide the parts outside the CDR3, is KAGVTQTPRYLIKTRGQQVTLSCSPISGHRSVSWYQQTPGQGLQFLFEYFSETQRNKGNFPGRFSGRQFSNSRSEMNVSTLELGDSALYLCASSPQRPRTDTQYFGPGTRLTVL.

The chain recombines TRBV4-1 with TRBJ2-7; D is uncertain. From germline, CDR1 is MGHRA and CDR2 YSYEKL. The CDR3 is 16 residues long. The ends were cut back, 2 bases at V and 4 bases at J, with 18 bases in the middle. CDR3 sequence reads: CASSQRSEQLSYEQYF. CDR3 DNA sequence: TGCGCCAGCAGCCAACGGAGCGAGCAACTTTCTTACGAGCAGTACTTC.

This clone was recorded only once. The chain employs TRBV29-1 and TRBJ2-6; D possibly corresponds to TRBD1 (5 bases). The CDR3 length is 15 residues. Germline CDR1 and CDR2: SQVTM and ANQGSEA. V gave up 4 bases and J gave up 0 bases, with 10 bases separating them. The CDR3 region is CSVGQSDSGANVLTF. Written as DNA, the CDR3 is TGCAGCGTTGGACAGAGTGACTCTGGGGCCAACGTCCTGACTTTC.

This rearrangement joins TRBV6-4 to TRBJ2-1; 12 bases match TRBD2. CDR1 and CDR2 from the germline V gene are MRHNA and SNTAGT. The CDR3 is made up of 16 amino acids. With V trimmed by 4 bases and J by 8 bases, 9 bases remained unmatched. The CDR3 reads CASSVTSGGPRDEQFF. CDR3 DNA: TGTGCCAGCAGTGTGACTAGCGGGGGCCCCAGGGATGAGCAGTTCTTC.

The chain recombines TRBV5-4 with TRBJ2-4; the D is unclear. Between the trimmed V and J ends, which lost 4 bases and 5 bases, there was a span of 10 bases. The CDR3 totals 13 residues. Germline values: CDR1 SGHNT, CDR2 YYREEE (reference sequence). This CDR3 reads CASSLLPENIQYF. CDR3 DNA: TGTGCCAGCAGCCTCCTCCCCGAAAACATTCAGTACTTC.

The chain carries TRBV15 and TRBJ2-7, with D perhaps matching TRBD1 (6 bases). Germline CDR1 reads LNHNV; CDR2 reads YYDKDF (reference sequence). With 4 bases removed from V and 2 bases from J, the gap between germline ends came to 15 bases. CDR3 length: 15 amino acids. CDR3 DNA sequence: TGTGCCACCAGCATCGCCCAGGGGTCTACCTACGAGCAGTACTTC. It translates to CATSIAQGSTYEQYF.

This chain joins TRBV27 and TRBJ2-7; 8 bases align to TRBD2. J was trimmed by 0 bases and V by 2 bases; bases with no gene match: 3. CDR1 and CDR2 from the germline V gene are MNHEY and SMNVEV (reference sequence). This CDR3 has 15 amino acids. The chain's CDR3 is CASSLSGSDSYEQYV. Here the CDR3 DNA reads TGTGCCAGCAGTTTAAGCGGGAGTGACTCCTACGAGCAGTACGTC.

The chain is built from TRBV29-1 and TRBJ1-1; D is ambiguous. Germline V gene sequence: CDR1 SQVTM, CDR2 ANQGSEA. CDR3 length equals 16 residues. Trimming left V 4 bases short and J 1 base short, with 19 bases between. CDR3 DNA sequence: TGCAGCGTTGGCGGCCCTATTATTCTTGAGAACACTGAAGCTTTCTTT. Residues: CSVGGPIILENTEAFF.

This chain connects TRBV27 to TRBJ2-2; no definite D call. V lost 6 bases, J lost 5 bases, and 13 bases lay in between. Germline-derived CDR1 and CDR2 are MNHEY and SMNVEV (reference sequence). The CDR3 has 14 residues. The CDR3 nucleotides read TGTGCCAGCAGACCTTATACCGGGACCGGGGAGCTGTTTTTT. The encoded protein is CASRPYTGTGELFF.